This T cell receptor (beta chain) was sequenced for a study of blood T cell repertoires in COVID-19. At the level of the study: Acute and convalescent COVID-19 samples came from the United States, Italy and Spain. From T cells, B-cell-depleted T cells, or PBMCs came the material, which was cDNA or gDNA.

Authors' processing steps: Researchers report that nucleated cell counts were estimated from reference gene primer amplification. TCRdb keeps only in-frame clones here, not all; method: immunoSEQ multiplex PCR. V, J and clone size were drawn from that table, and D and trimming were deduced from the DNA. The sample includes more than 150,000 clones, 70% to 90% of them seen just once. The V gene's germline CDR1 is MNHEY and CDR2 SVGAGI. CDR3 length equals 14 residues. Trimming stripped 7 bases from V and 6 bases from J, with 18 bases between. Sequencing used peripheral blood. This sequence originates from a man younger than 30 with acute or convalescent COVID-19. This chain connects TRBV6-5 to TRBJ1-1; possibly TRBD1 for D (5 bases). The CDR3 nucleotides are TGTGCCAGCACTCCCCAGGGCGGGGGGTCTGAAGCTTTCTTT. Translation gives CASTPQGGGSEAFF.